This T cell receptor (beta chain) is drawn from a study of OX40 agonist ivuxolimab in advanced cancers. About the study: The dose-escalation cohort had hepatocellular carcinoma, melanoma, renal cell or head and neck cancer.

V lost 3 bases and J 2 bases, leaving 9 bases between the germline ends. Germline lookup yields CDR1 SNHLY and CDR2 FYNNEI. There are 14 residues in the CDR3. Sequencing was performed with immunoSEQ multiplex PCR; in TCRdb, only in-frame clones are kept and a portion is missing. The sample records approximately 57,000 clones, approximately 83% being singletons. Study-wide results and caveats: It was also the case that some nonresponders had low normalized T-cell clonal expansion. More expanded clones were found, on average, in CD8+ than in CD4+ T cells. By week 6 at 0.1 to 3.0 mg/kg, blood CD4+ and CD8+ T cells had expanded clonally.

On this clone: Its antigen is not identified.

The material was CD4+ or CD8+ T cells sorted from blood, obtained in a trial of the OX40 agonist ivuxolimab. The chain joins TRBV2 to TRBJ2-3; D ambiguous. This sequence originates from an adult with an advanced solid tumor such as melanoma, head and neck, liver or kidney cancer. CDR3 nucleotides: TGTGCCAGCAGTGATGGCAGATACACAGATACGCAGTATTTT. This codes for CASSDGRYTDTQYF.